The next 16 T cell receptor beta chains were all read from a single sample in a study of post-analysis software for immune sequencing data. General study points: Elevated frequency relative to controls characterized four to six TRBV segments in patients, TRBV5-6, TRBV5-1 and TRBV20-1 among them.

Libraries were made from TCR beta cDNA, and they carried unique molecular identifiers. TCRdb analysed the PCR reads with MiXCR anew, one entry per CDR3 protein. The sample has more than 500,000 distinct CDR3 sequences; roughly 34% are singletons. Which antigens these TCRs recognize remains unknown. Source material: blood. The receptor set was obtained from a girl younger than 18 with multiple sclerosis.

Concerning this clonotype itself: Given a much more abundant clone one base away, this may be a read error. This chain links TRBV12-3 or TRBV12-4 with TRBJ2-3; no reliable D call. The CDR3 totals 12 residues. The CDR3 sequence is CASSFATDTLYF. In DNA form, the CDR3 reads TGTGCCAGCAGTTTTGCCACAGATACGCTGTATTTT.

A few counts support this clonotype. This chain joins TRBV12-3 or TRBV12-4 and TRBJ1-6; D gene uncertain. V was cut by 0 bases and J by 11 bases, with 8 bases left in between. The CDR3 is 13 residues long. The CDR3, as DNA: TGTGCCAGCAGTTTAGCCTTGGAGGCACCCCTCCACTTT. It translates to CASSLALEAPLHF.

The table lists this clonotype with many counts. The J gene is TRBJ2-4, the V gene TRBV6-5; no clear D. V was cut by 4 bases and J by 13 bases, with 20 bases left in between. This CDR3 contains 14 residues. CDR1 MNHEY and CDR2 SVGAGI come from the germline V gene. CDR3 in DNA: TGTGCCAGCAGTTCCGAACCAGGTCCTCTGGGGCAGTACTTC. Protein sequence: CASSSEPGPLGQYF.

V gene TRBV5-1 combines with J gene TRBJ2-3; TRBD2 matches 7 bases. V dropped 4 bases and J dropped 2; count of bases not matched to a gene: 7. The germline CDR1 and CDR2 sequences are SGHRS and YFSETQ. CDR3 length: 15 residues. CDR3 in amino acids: CASSPGLVTTDTQYF. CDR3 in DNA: TGCGCCAGCAGCCCCGGACTAGTCACCACAGATACGCAGTATTTT.

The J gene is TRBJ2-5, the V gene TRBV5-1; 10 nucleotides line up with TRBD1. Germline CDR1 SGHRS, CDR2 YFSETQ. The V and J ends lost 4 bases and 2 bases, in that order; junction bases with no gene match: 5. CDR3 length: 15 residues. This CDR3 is CASSLRDRGQETQYF. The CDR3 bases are TGCGCCAGCAGCCTCCGGGACAGGGGTCAAGAGACCCAGTACTTC.

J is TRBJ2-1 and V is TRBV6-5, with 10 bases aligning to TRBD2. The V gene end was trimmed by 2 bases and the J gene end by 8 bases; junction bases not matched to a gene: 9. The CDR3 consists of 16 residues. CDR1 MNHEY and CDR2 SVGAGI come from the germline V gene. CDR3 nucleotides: TGTGCCAGCAGTTACGGGCTAGCGGGGGTCTGGGATGAGCAGTTCTTC. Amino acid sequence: CASSYGLAGVWDEQFF.

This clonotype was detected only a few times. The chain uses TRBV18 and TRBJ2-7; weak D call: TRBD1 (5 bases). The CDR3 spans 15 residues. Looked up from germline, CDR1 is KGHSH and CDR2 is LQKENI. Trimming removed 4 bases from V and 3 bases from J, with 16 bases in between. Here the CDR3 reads CASSRAQGTFYEQYF. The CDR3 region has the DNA TGTGCCAGCTCACGGGCCCAGGGTACGTTCTACGAGCAGTACTTC.

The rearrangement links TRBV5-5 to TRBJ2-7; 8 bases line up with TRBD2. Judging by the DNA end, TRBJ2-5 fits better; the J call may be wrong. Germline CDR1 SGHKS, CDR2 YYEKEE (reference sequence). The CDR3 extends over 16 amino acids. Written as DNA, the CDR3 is TGTGCCAGCAGCTTGGATCCACGGGGGGGCAGAGAGACCCAGTACTTC. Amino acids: CASSLDPRGGRETQYF.

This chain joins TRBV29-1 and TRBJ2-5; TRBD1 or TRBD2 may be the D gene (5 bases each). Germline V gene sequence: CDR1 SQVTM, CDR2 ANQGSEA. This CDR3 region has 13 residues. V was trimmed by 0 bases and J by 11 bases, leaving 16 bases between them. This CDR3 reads CSVEDESLGEQYF. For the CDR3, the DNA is TGCAGCGTTGAAGATGAGAGCCTGGGGGAGCAGTACTTC.

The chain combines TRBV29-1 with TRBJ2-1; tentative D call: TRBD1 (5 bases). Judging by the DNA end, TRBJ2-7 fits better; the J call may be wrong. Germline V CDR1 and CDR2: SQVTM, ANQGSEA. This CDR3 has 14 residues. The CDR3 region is CSVFSPGMGNEQYF. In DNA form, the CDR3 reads TGCAGCGTTTTCTCTCCAGGGATGGGCAATGAGCAGTACTTC.

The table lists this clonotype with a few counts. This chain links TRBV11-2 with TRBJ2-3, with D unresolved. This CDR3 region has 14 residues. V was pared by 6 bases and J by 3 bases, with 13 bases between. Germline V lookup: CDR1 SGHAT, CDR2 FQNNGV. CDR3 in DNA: TGTGCCAGCAGTCAAGAACCCGGGACAGATACGCAGTATTTT. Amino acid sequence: CASSQEPGTDTQYF.

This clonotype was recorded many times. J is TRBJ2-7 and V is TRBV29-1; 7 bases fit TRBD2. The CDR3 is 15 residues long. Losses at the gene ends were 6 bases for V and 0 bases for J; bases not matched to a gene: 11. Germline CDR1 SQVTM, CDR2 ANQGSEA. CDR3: CSVKGAGDSSYEQYF. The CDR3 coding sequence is TGCAGCGTCAAAGGGGCGGGGGATAGCTCCTACGAGCAGTACTTC.

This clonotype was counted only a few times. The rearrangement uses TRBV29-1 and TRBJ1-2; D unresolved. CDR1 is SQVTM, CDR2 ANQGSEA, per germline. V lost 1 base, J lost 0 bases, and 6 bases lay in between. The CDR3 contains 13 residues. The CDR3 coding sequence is TGCAGCGTTGAAGCCGGAACTAACTATGGCTACACCTTC. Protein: CSVEAGTNYGYTF.

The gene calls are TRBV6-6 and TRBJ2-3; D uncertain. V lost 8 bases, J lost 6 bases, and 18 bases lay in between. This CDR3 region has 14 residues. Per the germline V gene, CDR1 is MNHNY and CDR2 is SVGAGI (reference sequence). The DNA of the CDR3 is TGTGCCAGCTCTCCTCCGGGCAGTGACGATACGCAGTATTTT. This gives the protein CASSPPGSDDTQYF.

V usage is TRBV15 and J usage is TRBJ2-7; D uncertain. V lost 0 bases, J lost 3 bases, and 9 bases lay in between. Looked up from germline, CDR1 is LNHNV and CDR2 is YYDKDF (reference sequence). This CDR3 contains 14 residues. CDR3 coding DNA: TGTGCCACCAGCAGAGAAGGCAGGTTCTACGAGCAGTACTTC. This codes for CATSREGRFYEQYF.

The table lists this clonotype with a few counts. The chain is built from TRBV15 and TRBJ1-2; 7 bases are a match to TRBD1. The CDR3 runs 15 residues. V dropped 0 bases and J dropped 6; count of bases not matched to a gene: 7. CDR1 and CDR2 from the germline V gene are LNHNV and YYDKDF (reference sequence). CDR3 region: CATSRELQGLDGYTF. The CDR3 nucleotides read TGTGCCACCAGCAGAGAATTACAGGGGCTAGATGGCTACACCTTC.